The sequence of this T cell receptor beta chain was determined in a study of T cell responses to AZD1222 COVID-19 vaccine. A remark on this clone: The target antigen is unknown.

Study-level results: Every sample of the repertoires postdated the peak T cell response. Seropositivity was recorded at baseline in only a handful of AZD1222 recipients.

CDR1 is MDHEN, CDR2 SYDVKM, per germline. The CDR3 consists of 13 residues. V lost 3 bases to trimming and J lost 10 bases, with 10 bases between them. Some clones are missing from TCRdb's copy, which holds only in-frame ones; the method was immunoSEQ multiplex PCR. Altogether about 130,000 clones are present, 90% being singletons, with the ten largest covering 6.9%. This clonotype was sampled from an adult in good health. The material was peripheral blood, obtained on day 0 of AZD1222 vaccination. This chain joins TRBV28 and TRBJ1-6; D is perhaps TRBD1 (5 bases). The CDR3: CASSFRGSSPLHF. DNA of the CDR3: TGTGCCAGCAGTTTTCGGGGGTCATCACCCCTCCACTTT.